Listed below are T cell receptor beta chains from one sample, sequenced in a study of neurological immune-mediated disorders. TCRdb ran MiXCR on the 5' RACE reads and lists one entry per CDR3 protein. Of roughly 50,000 distinct CDR3 sequences in the sample, about a tenth are singletons; the top ten hold roughly 5.3%. The sample comprised PBMCs. These receptors were collected from a man between 65 and 85 years old with HTLV-1-associated myelopathy (HAM/TSP). The conserved cysteine and the conserved F or W are not part of the CDR3 here. Size tells how often a clone was seen (once, few, many) or the class of an expanded clone, and some rows leave it out.

V	J	size	CDR3
TRBV7-2	TRBJ2-7	many	ASSLWGGYEQY
TRBV3-1	TRBJ2-7	few	ASSQRGEQY
TRBV3-1	TRBJ2-3	many	ASSDTPDTQY
TRBV24-1	TRBJ1-5	many	ATSDQNQPQH
TRBV2	TRBJ1-4	many	ASRDPGEMEKLF
TRBV7-2	TRBJ2-5	few	ASSGRAGGGETQY
TRBV7-2	TRBJ2-5	many	ASTVGGGLGETQY
TRBV20-1	TRBJ1-1	many	SARVPGGKAF
TRBV27	TRBJ2-7	many	TSSLSAQTYEQY
TRBV20-1	TRBJ2-7	few	SARERTGVWEQY
TRBV5-1	TRBJ2-7	many	ASSATGHSSYEQY
TRBV5-1	TRBJ2-3	many	ASSSSGRHRTDTQY
TRBV5-6	TRBJ1-1	many	ASSVGDRHNTEAF
TRBV4-1	TRBJ1-2	many	ASSQAWRWTQGYT
TRBV12-3/TRBV12-4	TRBJ1-4	many	ASSLGEKLF
TRBV5-1	TRBJ2-7	few	ASSLETSGTTYEQY
TRBV6-1	TRBJ2-1	many	ASSFTSWQF
TRBV7-2	TRBJ1-2	many	ASSLDRGYGYT
TRBV11-2	TRBJ2-7	-	ASSSPSGGIGGRARYEQY
TRBV5-1	TRBJ2-5	many	ASSLMGITETQY
TRBV7-9	TRBJ2-3	many	ASSSQGWDTDTQY
TRBV4-3	TRBJ1-5	many	ASSQGQGGQPQH
TRBV21-1	TRBJ2-3	few	ANIKQGGTATHGGTDTQY
TRBV28	TRBJ2-7	many	ASREQGSNNEQY
TRBV19	TRBJ2-3	many	ASQRQGEADTQY